Shown below are 26 T cell receptor beta chains from a single sample sequenced in a study of T-cell reconstitution after alpha-beta-depleted transplantation in children. Unique molecular identifiers featured in how the TCRbeta library was prepared. TCRdb independently ran MiXCR on the PCR reads; one entry per CDR3 protein. The data contain some 70,000 distinct CDR3 sequences, 4.9% of them singletons. The material sequenced was PBMCs, mostly from graft donor cells, taken 180 days after TCRalphabeta/CD19-depleted stem cell transplant. The receptor source for this set is a boy less than two years old who had a stem cell transplant for acute myeloid leukemia, so the T cells may come from the graft donor.

This clonotype occurred many times. The chain combines TRBV9 with TRBJ2-5; D unclear. This CDR3 has 13 residues. CDR1 and CDR2 (germline): SGDLS, YYNGEE. V was shortened by 2 bases and J by 4 bases, with 9 bases between the two germline ends. The CDR3 nucleotides are TGTGCCAGCAGCGTCAGACAATCAGAGACCCAGTACTTC. This gives the protein CASSVRQSETQYF.

The J gene is TRBJ2-1, the V gene TRBV20-1; 8 positions match TRBD2. The CDR3 spans 14 residues. V trimming: 2 bases; J trimming: 6 bases; junction bases outside the gene matches: 6. Germline V gene data show CDR1 as DFQATT and CDR2 as SNEGSKA (reference sequence). CDR3 amino acids: CSARRAGVPNEQFF. In DNA form, the CDR3 reads TGCAGTGCTAGACGAGCGGGGGTCCCCAATGAGCAGTTCTTC.

The table lists this clonotype with many counts. The chain uses TRBV30 and TRBJ2-7, with a tentative D call TRBD2 (5 bases). Germline lookup yields CDR1 GTSNPN and CDR2 SVGIG (reference sequence). This CDR3 has 14 residues. Between the trimmed V and J ends, which lost 0 bases and 3 bases, there was a span of 12 bases. Here the CDR3 DNA reads TGTGCCTGGAGTGTAAGGCGGACTCTCTACGAGCAGTACTTC. Its translation is CAWSVRRTLYEQYF. The full variable domain, completed using reference TRBV30 and TRBJ2-7, is SQTIHQWPATLVQPVGSPLSLECTVEGTSNPNLYWYRQAAGRGLQLLFYSVGIGQISSEVPQNLSASRPQDRQFILSSKKLLLSDSGFYLCAWSVRRTLYEQYFGPGTRLTVT.

This clonotype was seen repeatedly, ten times or more. This rearrangement joins TRBV2 to TRBJ2-7, with unresolved D. CDR3 size: 18 residues. Germline V gene sequence: CDR1 SNHLY, CDR2 FYNNEI. V was pared by 2 bases and J by 6 bases, with 26 bases between. CDR3 coding DNA: TGTGCCAGCAGTGAACCTCTACCTCCCCCGGGCCCCACGGGCGAGCAGTACTTC. Protein product: CASSEPLPPPGPTGEQYF.

This clonotype was found many times. This chain joins TRBV7-9 and TRBJ2-5; the D is unclear. Per germline, CDR1 SEHNR and CDR2 FQNEAQ (reference sequence). The CDR3 is made up of 17 amino acids. The V end was cut by 5 bases, the J end by 0 bases, with 19 bases between. In nucleotides, the CDR3 is TGTGCCAGCAGCCCGGAAGGTCGGGTATTGTACCAAGAGACCCAGTACTTC. Encoded protein: CASSPEGRVLYQETQYF.

This clonotype was counted ten times or more. The chain joins TRBV3-1 to TRBJ2-5, with 7 bases aligning to TRBD1. Trimming took 4 bases from V and 5 from J; bases not matched to a gene: 4. The V gene's germline CDR1 is LGHDT and CDR2 YNNKEL (reference sequence). CDR3 length equals 13 residues. The CDR3, as DNA: TGTGCCAGCAGCCCTGGACAGGCGGAGACCCAGTACTTC. Translating gives CASSPGQAETQYF.

This clonotype showed up many times. The chain joins TRBV7-9 to TRBJ1-2, with 10 bases aligning to TRBD1. CDR3 length: 15 residues. Germline loops: CDR1 SEHNR, CDR2 FQNEAQ (reference sequence). V lost 2 bases, J lost 4 bases, and 4 bases stayed unmatched. In DNA form, the CDR3 reads TGTGCCAGCAGCTTATGGACAGGGGGTACCTATGGCTACACCTTC. Translated, it gives CASSLWTGGTYGYTF.

This clonotype came up many times. The chain has TRBV5-1 and TRBJ1-2, with D tentatively TRBD1 (5 bases). This CDR3 has 15 amino acids. Deletions cut 0 bases from V and 4 bases from J, with 13 bases between. The germline gives CDR1 SGHRS, CDR2 YFSETQ. The CDR3 coding sequence is TGCGCCAGCAGCTTGGCCGGTGGGGCTGGCTATGGCTACACCTTC. Translation: CASSLAGGAGYGYTF.

Comments on this clonotype: A read error may explain this, as a much larger clone is one base away. This sequence joins TRBV6-6 and TRBJ1-6, with D possibly being TRBD1 (5 bases). Germline V gives CDR1 MNHNY, CDR2 SVGAGI (reference sequence). The CDR3 is made up of 12 amino acids. CDR3 loop: CATSREASPLYF. In DNA form, the CDR3 reads TGTGCCACCTCCAGGGAGGCCTCACCCCTCTACTTT.

This clonotype was observed at least ten times. The CDR3 is CASSPGVRGRPDTQYF. The CDR3 nucleotides read TGTGCCAGCAGCCCCGGGGTCCGGGGGAGGCCAGATACGCAGTATTTT. V gene TRBV13 combines with J gene TRBJ2-3; the D gene is possibly TRBD2 (6 bases). Germline loops: CDR1 PRHDT, CDR2 FYEKMQ (reference sequence). There are 16 residues in the CDR3. V gave up 5 bases and J gave up 4 bases, with 19 bases separating them. The full variable domain, completed using reference TRBV13 and TRBJ2-3, is AAGVIQSPRHLIKEKRETATLKCYPIPRHDTVYWYQQGPGQDPQFLISFYEKMQSDKGSIPDRFSAQQFSDYHSELNMSSLELGDSALYFCASSPGVRGRPDTQYFGPGTRLTVL.

This clonotype has at least ten counts. The CDR3: CSARGRGYEQYV. As DNA, the CDR3 is TGCAGTGCCAGGGGCAGGGGCTACGAGCAGTACGTC. V gene TRBV20-1 combines with J gene TRBJ2-7, with D possibly TRBD1 on 6 matching bases. The ends were cut back, 6 bases at V and 3 bases at J, with 12 bases in the middle. CDR1 and CDR2 from the germline V gene are DFQATT and SNEGSKA (reference sequence). CDR3 size: 12 residues.

Ten or more counts support this clonotype. The chain links TRBV29-1 to TRBJ2-2, with D possibly TRBD2 on 5 matching bases. V lost 4 bases and J lost 5, with 8 bases in between. The CDR3 is made up of 12 amino acids. Germline V gene sequence: CDR1 SQVTM, CDR2 ANQGSEA. In nucleotides, the CDR3 is TGCAGCGTTGCTCGGGGAACCGGGGAGCTGTTTTTT. Translated: CSVARGTGELFF.

This clonotype was counted ten times or more. The rearrangement joins TRBV5-1 to TRBJ2-7, with a possible D match to TRBD2 (5 bases). Trimming took 0 bases from V and 2 from J, leaving 12 bases between them. The CDR3 is made up of 15 amino acids. Germline values: CDR1 SGHRS, CDR2 YFSETQ. CDR3 residues: CASSLAEGKPYEQYF. CDR3 DNA sequence: TGCGCCAGCAGCTTGGCCGAGGGCAAACCCTACGAGCAGTACTTC. The variable domain in full, with the rest retrieved from reference TRBV5-1 and TRBJ2-7, is KAGVTQTPRYLIKTRGQQVTLSCSPISGHRSVSWYQQTPGQGLQFLFEYFSETQRNKGNFPGRFSGRQFSNSRSEMNVSTLELGDSALYLCASSLAEGKPYEQYFGPGTRLTVT.

J is TRBJ2-7 and V is TRBV5-6; tentatively, D is TRBD1 (5 bases). Germline V gene data show CDR1 as SGHDT and CDR2 as YYEEEE. V was shortened by 7 bases and J by 4 bases, with 15 bases between the two germline ends. The CDR3 contains 13 residues. CDR3 protein: CASGLGQQYEQYV. The CDR3 DNA is TGTGCCAGCGGCCTGGGGCAGCAGTACGAGCAGTACGTC.

With regard to this clonotype: A clone one base away is much larger, so this may be a read error. The gene calls are TRBV10-3 and TRBJ2-5; a possible D gene is TRBD2 (5 bases). The CDR3 contains 12 residues. Germline V CDR1 and CDR2: ENHRY, SYGVKD. The CDR3 spells CAISGVRETQHF. The CDR3 DNA is TGTGCCATCAGTGGGGTGAGGGAGACCCAGCACTTC.

This clonotype turned up a few times. This chain joins TRBV20-1 and TRBJ2-7, with 8 bases identical to TRBD2. The CDR3 covers 13 residues. Germline V gives CDR1 DFQATT, CDR2 SNEGSKA (reference sequence). V was clipped by 5 bases and J by 2 bases; unmatched bases: 5. Here the CDR3 DNA reads TGCAGTGCTCGAACGGGGGGGACCTACGAGCAGTACTTC. Amino acid sequence: CSARTGGTYEQYF.

This clonotype was counted many times. V and J are TRBV12-5 and TRBJ2-3, with D possibly matching TRBD2 (5 bases). The germline CDR1 and CDR2 sequences are LGHNT and FRNRAP. The CDR3 sequence is 14 residues long. The V gene lost 5 bases and the J gene lost 0 bases, with 9 bases spanning the gap. The CDR3 region is CASGVGESTDTQYF. The CDR3 DNA follows: TGTGCTAGTGGTGTCGGGGAAAGCACAGATACGCAGTATTTT. The full variable domain, in which reference TRBV12-5 and TRBJ2-3 provide the parts outside the CDR3, is DARVTQTPRHKVTEMGQEVTMRCQPILGHNTVFWYRQTMMQGLELLAYFRNRAPLDDSGMPKDRFSAEMPDATLATLKIQPSEPRDSAVYFCASGVGESTDTQYFGPGTRLTVL.

This clonotype was seen at least ten times. V gene TRBV7-9 combines with J gene TRBJ1-1; TRBD1 agrees at 8 bases. The CDR3 has 15 amino acids. Germline CDR1 and CDR2: SEHNR and FQNEAQ (reference sequence). The V and J ends lost 3 bases and 1 base, in that order; junction bases with no gene match: 4. CDR3 region: CASSFPGGENTEAFF. The CDR3 region has the DNA TGTGCCAGCAGCTTTCCAGGGGGCGAGAACACTGAAGCTTTCTTT.

This clonotype was recorded at least ten times. The chain has TRBV6-5 and TRBJ2-5, with 10 bases aligning to TRBD1. This CDR3 comprises 18 residues. Germline values: CDR1 MNHEY, CDR2 SVGAGI. With 6 bases clipped from V and 1 base from J, the junction kept 14 bases outside the gene matches. The CDR3 protein is CASRRYYRDRGSQETQYF. The CDR3 region has the DNA TGTGCCAGCAGGCGATACTACCGGGACAGGGGTTCCCAAGAGACCCAGTACTTC.

This clonotype was detected ten times or more. The CDR3: CASSLPGQGTGELFF. CDR3 coding DNA: TGTGCCAGCAGCCTACCGGGACAGGGAACCGGGGAGCTGTTTTTT. The gene calls are TRBV3-1 and TRBJ2-2, with 9 bases aligning to TRBD1. Germline V lookup: CDR1 LGHDT, CDR2 YNNKEL (reference sequence). The CDR3 spans 15 residues. With 4 bases clipped from V and 5 bases from J, the junction kept 5 bases outside the gene matches.

The sample holds many counts of this clonotype. The rearrangement links TRBV25-1 to TRBJ2-7, with 9 bases fitting TRBD1. V shed 4 bases and J 1 base; nucleotides not matched to a gene: 20. Germline V CDR1 and CDR2: MGHDK, SYGVNS. The length of the CDR3 is 20 residues. The CDR3 bases are TGTGCCAGCAGTGCGACCCGGGCGGGACAGGGTATTAGGGGATCCTACGAGCAGTACTTC. It is translated as CASSATRAGQGIRGSYEQYF.

Many counts were recorded for this clonotype. The chain couples TRBV6-2 or TRBV6-3 to TRBJ2-7; D unclear. This CDR3 has 12 amino acids. V was clipped by 4 bases and J by 3 bases, with 7 bases between them. Germline lookup yields CDR1 MNHEY and CDR2 SVGEGT. The CDR3 bases are TGTGCCAGCAGTTTCCGTGGCTACGAGCAGTACTTC. Protein sequence: CASSFRGYEQYF.

In this sample, this clonotype turned up many times. The chain joins TRBV5-1 to TRBJ1-1, with a possible D match to TRBD1 (6 bases). The CDR3 is 13 amino acids. The germline CDR1 and CDR2 sequences are SGHRS and YFSETQ. V was clipped by 3 bases and J by 3 bases, with 9 bases between them. CDR3 amino acids: CASSWTADTEAFF. The CDR3 nucleotides read TGCGCCAGCAGCTGGACAGCGGACACTGAAGCTTTCTTT.

This clonotype occurred many times. The chain joins TRBV6-2 or TRBV6-3 to TRBJ2-3; TRBD1 might be the D (5 bases). V was trimmed by 6 bases and J by 6 bases, leaving 13 bases between them. Per the germline V gene, CDR1 is MNHEY and CDR2 is SVGEGT. The CDR3 runs to 13 residues. The CDR3 bases are TGTGCCAGCAGACAAGTGGGGCCCGATACGCAGTATTTT. Translating gives CASRQVGPDTQYF.

This clonotype was observed at least ten times. The chain links TRBV5-1 to TRBJ1-4; possibly TRBD1 for D (5 bases). Germline V gene data show CDR1 as SGHRS and CDR2 as YFSETQ. The CDR3 loop spans 13 amino acids. V was clipped by 1 base and J by 8 bases, with 9 bases between them. The CDR3 reads CASSLFRDEKLFF. CDR3 sequence (DNA): TGCGCCAGCAGCTTGTTCAGGGACGAAAAACTGTTTTTT.

This clonotype was observed many times. The J gene is TRBJ2-7, the V gene TRBV12-3 or TRBV12-4; D call uncertain. Trimming took 6 bases from V and 0 from J, leaving 12 bases between them. The CDR3 loop spans 14 amino acids. The CDR3 DNA sequence: TGTGCCAGCAGCCCGGTGACTCACTCCTACGAGCAGTACTTC. As protein: CASSPVTHSYEQYF.